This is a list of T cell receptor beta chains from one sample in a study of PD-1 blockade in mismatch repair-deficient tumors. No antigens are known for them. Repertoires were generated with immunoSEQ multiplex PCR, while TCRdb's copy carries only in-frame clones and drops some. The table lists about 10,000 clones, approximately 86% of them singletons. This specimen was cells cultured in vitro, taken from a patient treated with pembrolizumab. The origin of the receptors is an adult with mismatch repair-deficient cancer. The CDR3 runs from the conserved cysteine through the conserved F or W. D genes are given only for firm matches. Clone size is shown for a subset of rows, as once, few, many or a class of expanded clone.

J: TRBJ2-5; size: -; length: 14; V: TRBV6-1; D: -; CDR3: CASSGDEYQETQYF; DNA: TGTGCCAGCAGTGGGGACGAGTACCAAGAGACCCAGTACTTC
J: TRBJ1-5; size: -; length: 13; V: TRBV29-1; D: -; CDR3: CSVEEGFNQPQHF; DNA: TGCAGCGTTGAGGAGGGATTCAATCAGCCCCAGCATTTT
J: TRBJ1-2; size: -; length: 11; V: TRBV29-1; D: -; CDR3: CSSRQEAGYTF; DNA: TGCAGCAGTAGACAGGAGGCTGGCTACACCTTC
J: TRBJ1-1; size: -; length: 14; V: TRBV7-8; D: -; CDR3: CASSSRDSRAEAFF; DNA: TGTGCCAGCAGCTCTCGGGACTCACGCGCTGAAGCTTTCTTT
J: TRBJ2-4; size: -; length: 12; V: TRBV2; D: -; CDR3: CASRNRDPIQYF; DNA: TGTGCCAGCAGAAACCGGGACCCCATTCAGTACTTC
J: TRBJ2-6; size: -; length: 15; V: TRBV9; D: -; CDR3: CASSPTGNGANVLTF; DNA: TGTGCCAGCAGCCCTACTGGAAATGGGGCCAACGTCCTGACTTTC
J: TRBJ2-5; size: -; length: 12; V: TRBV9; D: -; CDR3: CASSVESETQYF; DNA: TGTGCCAGCAGCGTAGAATCGGAGACCCAGTACTTC
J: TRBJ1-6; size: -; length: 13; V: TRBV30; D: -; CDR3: CAWRVENHSPLHF; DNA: TGTGCCTGGAGGGTGGAGAACCATTCACCCCTCCACTTT
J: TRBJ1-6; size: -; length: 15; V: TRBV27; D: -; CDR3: CASSLQVPPNSPLHF; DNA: TGTGCCAGCAGTTTACAGGTGCCGCCTAATTCACCCCTCCACTTT
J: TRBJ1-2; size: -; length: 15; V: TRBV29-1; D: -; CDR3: CSADKGGVGGEGYTF; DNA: TGCAGCGCTGACAAGGGAGGTGTAGGGGGAGAGGGCTACACCTTC
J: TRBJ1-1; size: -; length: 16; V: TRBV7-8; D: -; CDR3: CASSLAGQTPNTEAFF; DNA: TGTGCCAGCAGCTTAGCAGGACAGACTCCGAACACTGAAGCTTTCTTT
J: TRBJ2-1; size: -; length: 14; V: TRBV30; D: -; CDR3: CAWSVVRAYNEQFF; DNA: TGTGCCTGGAGTGTTGTCCGGGCGTACAATGAGCAGTTCTTC
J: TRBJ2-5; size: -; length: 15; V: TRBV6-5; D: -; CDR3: CASSYGNSWQETQYF; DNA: TGTGCCAGCAGTTACGGTAATAGTTGGCAAGAGACCCAGTACTTC
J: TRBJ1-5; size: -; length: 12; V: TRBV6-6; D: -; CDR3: CASSYENQPQHF; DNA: TGTGCCAGCAGTTACGAGAATCAGCCCCAGCATTTT
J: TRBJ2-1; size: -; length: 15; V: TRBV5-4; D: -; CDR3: CASSLRVSDYNEQFF; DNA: TGTGCCAGCAGCTTGAGAGTCTCAGACTACAATGAGCAGTTCTTC
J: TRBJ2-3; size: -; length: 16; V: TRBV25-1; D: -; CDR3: CASSENRGGSTDTQYF; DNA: TGTGCCAGCAGTGAGAACAGGGGGGGCTCCACAGATACGCAGTATTTT
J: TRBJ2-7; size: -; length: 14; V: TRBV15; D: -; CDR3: CATSRDRARYEQYF; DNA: TGTGCCACCAGCAGAGACAGGGCAAGGTACGAGCAGTACTTC
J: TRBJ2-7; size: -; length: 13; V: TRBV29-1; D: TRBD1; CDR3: CSVRDRESYEQYF; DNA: TGCAGCGTTCGGGACAGGGAATCCTACGAGCAGTACTTC
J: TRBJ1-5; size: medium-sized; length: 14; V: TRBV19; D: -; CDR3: CASSIWGSNQPQHF; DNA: TGTGCCAGTAGTATCTGGGGTAGCAATCAGCCCCAGCATTTT
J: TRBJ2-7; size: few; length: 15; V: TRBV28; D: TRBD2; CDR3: CASSSRLAGANEQYF; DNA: TGTGCCAGCAGTTCAAGACTAGCGGGAGCGAATGAGCAGTACTTC
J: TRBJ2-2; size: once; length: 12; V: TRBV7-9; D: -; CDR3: CASSPLGGELFF; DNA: TGTGCCAGCAGCCCCCTGGGCGGGGAGCTGTTTTTT
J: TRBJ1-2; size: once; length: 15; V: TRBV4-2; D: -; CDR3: CASSQEVSGLDGYTF; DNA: TGTGCCAGCAGCCAAGAGGTTTCGGGGTTGGATGGCTACACCTTC
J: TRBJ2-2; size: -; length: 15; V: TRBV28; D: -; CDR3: CASTHLLRNTGELFF; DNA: TGTGCCAGCACCCATCTACTCCGGAACACCGGGGAGCTGTTTTTT
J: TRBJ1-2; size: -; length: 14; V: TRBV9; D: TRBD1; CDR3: CASSAQQGADGYTF; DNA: TGTGCCAGCAGCGCCCAACAGGGGGCGGATGGCTACACCTTC
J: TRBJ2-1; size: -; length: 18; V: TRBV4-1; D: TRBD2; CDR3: CASSQPYNRLAGGDEQFF; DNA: TGCGCCAGCAGCCAACCCTACAACCGACTAGCGGGAGGGGATGAGCAGTTCTTC
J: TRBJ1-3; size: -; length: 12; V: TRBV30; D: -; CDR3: CAWSGVGNTIYF; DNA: TGTGCCTGGAGCGGGGTGGGAAACACCATATATTTT
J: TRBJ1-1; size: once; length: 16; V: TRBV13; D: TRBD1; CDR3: CASSPQGEEMNTEAFF; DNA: TGTGCCAGCAGCCCGCAGGGGGAAGAGATGAACACTGAAGCTTTCTTT
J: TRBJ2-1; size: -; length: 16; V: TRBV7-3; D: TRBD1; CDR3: CASSLTEGQGNNEQFF; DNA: TGTGCCAGCAGCTTAACTGAAGGACAGGGGAACAATGAGCAGTTCTTC
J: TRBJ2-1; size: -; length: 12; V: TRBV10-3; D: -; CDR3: CAISSGQNEQFF; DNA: TGTGCCATCAGTTCCGGGCAGAATGAGCAGTTCTTC
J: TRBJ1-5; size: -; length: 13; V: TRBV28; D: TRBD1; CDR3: CAISGGLNQPQHF; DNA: TGTGCCATATCAGGGGGACTAAATCAGCCCCAGCATTTT
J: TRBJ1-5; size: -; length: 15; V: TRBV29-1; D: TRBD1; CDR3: CSVGVGTASNQPQHF; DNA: TGCAGCGTTGGAGTGGGGACAGCTAGCAATCAGCCCCAGCATTTT
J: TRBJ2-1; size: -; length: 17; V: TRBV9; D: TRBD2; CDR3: CASSPGTSGMGGNEQFF; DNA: TGTGCCAGCAGTCCGGGGACTAGCGGGATGGGAGGCAATGAGCAGTTCTTC
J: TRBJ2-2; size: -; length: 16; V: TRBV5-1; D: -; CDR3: CASSLEAGANTGELFF; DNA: TGCGCCAGCAGCTTGGAGGCAGGGGCGAACACCGGGGAGCTGTTTTTT
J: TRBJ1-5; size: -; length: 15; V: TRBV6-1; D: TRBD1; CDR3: CASSRQGLAGQPQHF; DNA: TGTGCCAGCAGCCGACAGGGACTAGCTGGTCAGCCCCAGCATTTT
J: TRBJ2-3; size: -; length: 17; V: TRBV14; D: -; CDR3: CASSQEPGTHRTDTQYF; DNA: TGTGCCAGCAGCCAAGAGCCAGGGACCCACCGCACAGATACGCAGTATTTT
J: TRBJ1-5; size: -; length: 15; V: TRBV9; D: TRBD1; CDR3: CASSPGQGGNQPQHF; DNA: TGTGCCAGCAGCCCGGGACAGGGTGGCAATCAGCCCCAGCATTTT
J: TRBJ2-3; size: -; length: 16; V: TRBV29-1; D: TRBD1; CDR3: CSVVNPRTGGADTQYF; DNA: TGCAGCGTTGTTAACCCAAGGACAGGGGGCGCAGATACGCAGTATTTT
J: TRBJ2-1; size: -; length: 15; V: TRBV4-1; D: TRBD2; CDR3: CASSHVLAGGNEQFF; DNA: TGCGCCAGCAGCCACGTACTAGCGGGGGGCAATGAGCAGTTCTTC
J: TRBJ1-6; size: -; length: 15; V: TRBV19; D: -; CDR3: CASSIFRIYNSPLHF; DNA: TGTGCCAGTAGTATCTTTAGAATCTATAATTCACCCCTCCACTTT
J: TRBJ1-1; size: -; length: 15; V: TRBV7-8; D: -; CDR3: CASSLLNEGNTEAFF; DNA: TGTGCCAGCAGCTTATTGAACGAAGGGAACACTGAAGCTTTCTTT
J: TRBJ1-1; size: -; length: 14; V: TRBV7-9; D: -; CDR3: CASSLVFRTGEAFF; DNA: TGTGCCAGCAGCTTAGTCTTCAGGACGGGTGAAGCTTTCTTT